The source of this T cell receptor beta chain is a study of response to subunit inactivated influenza vaccine. This clonotype was found a few times. TCRdb re-derived calls from the RT-PCR reads in MiXCR, one entry per CDR3 protein. Found here are around 580,000 distinct CDR3 sequences, 11% to 15% of them singletons; the top ten hold around 10%. Germline values: CDR1 DFQATT, CDR2 SNEGSKA (reference sequence). This CDR3 is built from 15 residues. V lost 3 bases, J lost 4 bases, and 16 bases lay in between. This specimen consisted of PBMCs from blood, obtained approximately 12 days after vaccination. This receptor was taken from a man aged 50 or older who received an inactivated influenza vaccine. The V and J genes are TRBV20-1 and TRBJ1-5, with a weak D call TRBD1 (5 bases). CDR3 loop: CSASRQGTRNQPQHF. The CDR3 DNA follows: TGCAGTGCTAGTAGGCAGGGCACAAGGAATCAGCCCCAGCATTTT.